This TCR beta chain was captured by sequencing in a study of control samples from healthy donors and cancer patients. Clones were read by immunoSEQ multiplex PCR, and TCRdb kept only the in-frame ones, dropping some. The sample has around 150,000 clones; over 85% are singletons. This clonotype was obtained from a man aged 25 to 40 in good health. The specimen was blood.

The CDR3 sequence is CASADQRREQFF. The CDR3 coding sequence is TGTGCCAGCGCCGACCAGAGGAGGGAGCAGTTCTTC. The chain is built from TRBV12-3 or TRBV12-4 and TRBJ2-1; weak D call: TRBD2 (5 bases). The CDR3 contains 12 residues. V lost 8 bases to trimming and J lost 10 bases, with 15 bases between them.